This T cell receptor beta chain was observed in a study of cytomegalovirus exposure and HLA in healthy donors (dated by TCRdb to 2016 to 2017). In terms of the full investigation: According to an earlier analysis of a few hundred of the donors, some 180 million T cells yielded roughly 100 million unique TCR beta sequences and about 280 Gb of sequence data. Approximately 310 gigabases of sequencing data and tens of millions of unique TCR sequences made up an early release that covered 500 to 650 HLA-typed donors. Among the roughly 400 genotyped donors, approximately 81% belonged to the genetic ancestry cluster associated with self-reported Caucasian donors. The study was designed to test whether signatures of past pathogen exposure could be identified by cataloging public T cell receptors. The study profiled the T cell repertoires of some 610 subjects by immunosequencing and related them to cytomegalovirus serostatus. In addition to the first cohort of roughly 670 subjects, a separate validation cohort of 120 different subjects was used. To predict cytomegalovirus infection status, the study combined high-throughput TCR immunosequencing, statistical association of individual TCRs with disease status, and machine learning. In a later analysis, previously published TCR beta repertoires from several hundred donors were re-analyzed and high-resolution HLA genotyping was added so that TCR occurrence patterns could be studied. In the later analysis, no new phenotypic data were used to find candidate immune exposures; instead, reliance was placed on TCR beta sequences and their occurrence across donors. An earlier analysis of several hundred of the donors used high-throughput TCR beta sequencing to judge whether each TCR beta V gene segment behaved as functional or pseudogenic. Donor age, sex, ethnicity and CMV serostatus were compiled together with the repertoire data. Genome-wide SNP genotypes for about 65% of the roughly 670 donors were used in a later genetic analysis, which treated that subset as a discovery cohort. All discovery cohort repertoires had been generated on a single sequencing platform. HLA typing included class I and class II loci at four-digit resolution. Typing coverage differed by locus: A, B, C, DRB1 and DQB1 were typed in roughly 629-630 donors, DQA1 in about 500, DPA1 in 600 to 610, and DPB1 in roughly 450. Four or five DR-DQ haplotypes were handled as single units for association and clustering because linkage in the cohort was strong. On average, roughly 240,000 unique TCR beta nucleotide sequences were sequenced per donor among fewer than 500 genotyped donors of the cohort, with around 19% of those sequences being non-productive. Study-wide conclusions, independent of this receptor: The only immune exposure information available for the cohort was CMV serostatus. A further reported finding was that TCR beta sequences accurately predicted the HLA-A and HLA-B alleles for most subjects in the first cohort. In a later analysis, TCR association rates were found to vary across HLA loci, with the most associated TCRs seen for DRB1 alleles and the fewest for HLA-C alleles. At a false discovery rate of 0.05, a later analysis linked 15,000 to 20,000 TCR beta sequences to specific HLA alleles. Correlated functional status among segregating V segments might be attributable to linkage disequilibrium, but an unknown experimental factor could not be ruled out. A later analysis found that HLA-associated TCR beta chains were more clonally expanded and had lower generation probabilities than equally common non-associated chains. The classifier was reported to diagnose cytomegalovirus status with high specificity and sensitivity in both the original cohort and the validation cohort. The presence/absence analyses assumed that sequencing depth was roughly uniform across donors, and that assumption may not be true. In a later genetic analysis, fewer N-insertions in productive TCRs were reported among donors in an Asian-associated ancestry cluster than the approximately 710-donor mean. It was suggested by the authors that the approach could potentially be generalized to other disease states and immunological phenotypes. Across donors, most TCR sequences were observed very rarely, whereas some public TCRs were present in many individuals. V-gene and J-gene trimming of TCR beta chains was associated with a missense DCLRE1C variant in a later genetic analysis, and the association was replicated in an independent cohort. Some IMGT-functional V segments, including TRBV6-2 and TRBV6-3, could not be distinguished by the 87-base-pair reads and were therefore excluded. In a later analysis, most CMV-associated TCR beta chains were found to appear HLA-restricted, with HLA associations seemingly driven largely by CMV exposure. Over 15 rarely observed V segments, including chromosome 9 orphons, were excluded from the earlier analysis of approximately 600 of the donors because counts were too low. In this cohort, only TCR beta chains were sequenced, and detectable features were limited by the absence of alpha or paired-chain data. Assigning TCR associations to individual alleles was difficult when HLA alleles, especially DR and DQ, strongly co-occurred. In vitro tests confirmed that a few of the cytomegalovirus-associated TCR beta chains recognize cytomegalovirus antigens. The study listed 164 TCR beta chains as associated with cytomegalovirus. An earlier analysis of approximately 600 of the donors showed that most TCR beta V segments appeared in productive rearrangements either about 87% or about 30% of the time, which broadly matched IMGT annotations. Several of the top co-occurrence clusters appeared to be linked to parvovirus B19, influenza, CMV and Epstein-Barr virus, according to a later analysis. A cluster of highly shared sequence variants was judged likely to represent a technical artifact of the sequencing pipeline. HLA typing was unavailable for some donors at each locus, so association tests used only the typed subset.

In total, 666 healthy bone marrow donors made up the cohort. At the time of sampling, every cohort member was nominally healthy, though immune exposures that went unrecorded were likely present. The donor tested CMV seronegative, placing the donor among the 352 seronegative members of the cohort. Every donor gave a peripheral blood sample, and the peripheral blood mononuclear cells from that sample were used for TCR beta sequencing. The Qiagen DNeasy Blood Extraction Kit was used to extract genomic DNA from the blood cell samples. The library was produced with the immunoSEQ multiplex PCR assay. For the multiplex PCR, a mixture combining 60 forward primers for TCR Vbeta segments and 13 reverse primers for TCR Jbeta segments was used. A multiplex PCR assay on genomic DNA amplified the CDR3 region of rearranged TCR beta genes. On the Illumina HiSeq System, the amplified TCR beta libraries were sequenced as 87-base-pair reads. The published analysis was carried out like this. A later analysis tallied 70 million to 100 million unique TCR beta chains across the 640 or so repertoires, and about 10 million of those chains were shared by two or more donors. To remove PCR and sequencing errors, raw reads were error-corrected and collapsed into unique sequences using a nearest-neighbor algorithm that merged closely related sequences. Alignment of CDR3 sequences to IMGT reference sequences was used to assign V, D and J gene segments. Each retained sequence needed at least a six-nucleotide match to both a V gene segment and a J gene segment. Rearrangements were classified as productive when the CDR3 lacked stop codons and remained in frame with V and J, and all other rearrangements were classified as non-productive. CDR3 was defined according to IMGT convention as the region running from the second conserved V-encoded cysteine to the conserved J-encoded phenylalanine. In an earlier analysis of more than 550 of the donors, sequences lacking an unambiguous match to a single V gene segment were excluded. An earlier analysis of 500 to 700 of the donors classified V segments as functional when productive rearrangements were above 56.7% and as segregating when the standard deviation between donors was above 5%. A statistical classification framework was built for diagnosing cytomegalovirus status from the catalog of TCR beta chain sequences. In a later analysis, V and J genes were assigned by comparing TCR nucleotide sequences against IMGT/GENE-DB human TR gene sequences. The TCRdist pipeline was used in a later analysis to assign CDR3 sequences and most-parsimonious VDJ recombination scenarios. In a later analysis, each TCR beta chain was defined by its CDR3 amino acid sequence together with its V-gene family, and reads without a unique V-gene family were excluded. To address suspected cross-contamination and a sequencing artifact, a later analysis removed roughly 640 highly shared, low-generation-probability nucleotide sequences. In a later analysis, a clonal expansion index was calculated for each public chain from normalized within-repertoire ranks of inferred template counts. Generation probabilities in a later analysis came from a VDJ recombination model fitted to out-of-frame rearrangements, and those results were checked against IGoR. In a later analysis, TCR-TCR, TCR-HLA and TCR-CMV co-occurrence was scored with hypergeometric tests, and a repertoire-size bias correction was applied to TCR pairs. In a later analysis, false discovery rates were estimated by permuting HLA or CMV assignments 20 times. In a later analysis, co-occurring TCRs were grouped using DBSCAN, and TCRdist sequence similarity was added for clustering within HLA-allele-positive subsets. Co-occurrence clustering excluded repertoires with fewer than 30,000 or more than 120,000 public chains, plus five with anomalous nucleotide sharing. TCRdb holds this immuneACCESS table with in-frame rearrangements only. Some clones are missing; in checked studies, unresolved V genes explain under half, and the rest has no known cause. Clonal size and the V and J genes are those of that table, whereas D and trimming came from the DNA. The table for this sample lists 90,000 to 140,000 clones; approximately 14% of them were counted only once. The ten largest clones take up roughly 0.89% of the sample.

Details on this clone: Its antigen is not yet known. Per-nucleotide qualities are absent, and no much larger clonotype sits a single base away.

V gives up 4 bases and J gives up 1 base, and the segment between their germline ends measures 11 bases. In the germline V gene, CDR1 corresponds to MDHEN and CDR2 to SYDVKM. The CDR3 spans 15 residues, from the cysteine through the phenylalanine. This entry keeps only the CDR3 DNA: 45 bases, framed from base 1. The receptor chain draws on TRBV28 and TRBJ1-5, with no reliable assignment of the D segment. The receptor comes from a female donor in good health and CMV-seronegative. Specimen: PBMCs. The bases are TGTGCCAGCAGTTGGGTCGGCGGGAGCAATCAGCCCCAGCATTTT. Its amino acids are CASSWVGGSNQPQHF.